These T cell receptor beta chains were read from a single sample in a study of control samples from healthy donors and cancer patients. Sequencing was performed with immunoSEQ multiplex PCR; in TCRdb, only in-frame clones are kept and a portion is missing. Among more than 95,000 clones listed, 85% to 95% were seen once. Material for sequencing was blood. The source of these receptors is a young man in good health. Each CDR3 is given with its conserved first and last residue. Fields, in order: D gene, V gene, J gene, CDR3 DNA, CDR3 protein. The D gene is left open where the match is weak.

D gene: NA
V gene: TRBV27
J gene: TRBJ1-1
CDR3 DNA: TGTGCCAGCAGTGCTCAGGAGGGCGTAATGAACACTGAAGCTTTCTTT
CDR3 protein: CASSAQEGVMNTEAFF

D gene: NA
V gene: TRBV5-4
J gene: TRBJ2-1
CDR3 DNA: TGTGCCAGTTCCCAAGGGGGGGCCTCCTACAATGAGCAGTTCTTC
CDR3 protein: CASSQGGASYNEQFF

D gene: TRBD1
V gene: TRBV7-2
J gene: TRBJ1-1
CDR3 DNA: TGTGCCAGCAGCTTTGTTACAGGGGTTGGCACTGAAGCTTTCTTT
CDR3 protein: CASSFVTGVGTEAFF

D gene: NA
V gene: TRBV5-1
J gene: TRBJ1-1
CDR3 DNA: TGCGCCAGCAGCTCTGGGGTCAGAACTGAAGCTTTCTTT
CDR3 protein: CASSSGVRTEAFF

D gene: NA
V gene: TRBV6-5
J gene: TRBJ1-1
CDR3 DNA: TGTGCCAGCAGTATACAGATCTTGAACACTGAAGCTTTCTTT
CDR3 protein: CASSIQILNTEAFF

D gene: NA
V gene: TRBV4-2
J gene: TRBJ1-5
CDR3 DNA: TGTGCCAGCAGCCAAGTCTATAGGCAGGGGCCCGACAGATATTATAGCAATCAGCCCCAGCATTTT
CDR3 protein: CASSQVYRQGPDRYYSNQPQHF

D gene: NA
V gene: TRBV2
J gene: TRBJ2-7
CDR3 DNA: TGTGCCAGCAGTGCAGGACCCCCATTGTCCTACGAGCAGTACTTC
CDR3 protein: CASSAGPPLSYEQYF

D gene: NA
V gene: TRBV6-5
J gene: TRBJ2-5
CDR3 DNA: TGTGCCAGCAGTTACGGGGGGTTTGACCAAGAGACCCAGTACTTC
CDR3 protein: CASSYGGFDQETQYF

D gene: NA
V gene: TRBV6-6
J gene: TRBJ1-1
CDR3 DNA: TGTGCCAGCACCGAGACCCCGAGGGCTTTCTTT
CDR3 protein: CASTETPRAFF

D gene: NA
V gene: TRBV2
J gene: TRBJ1-5
CDR3 DNA: TGTGCCAGCAGAAAAGATAGCAATCAGCCCCAGCATTTT
CDR3 protein: CASRKDSNQPQHF

D gene: NA
V gene: TRBV2
J gene: TRBJ1-6
CDR3 DNA: TGTGCCAGCAGTGACAGGGCAGGTTCACCCCTCCACTTT
CDR3 protein: CASSDRAGSPLHF

D gene: NA
V gene: TRBV28
J gene: TRBJ2-5
CDR3 DNA: TGTGCCAGCAGTTTAAGGGACCCAACCGGGACCCAGTACTTC
CDR3 protein: CASSLRDPTGTQYF

D gene: TRBD1
V gene: TRBV2
J gene: TRBJ1-1
CDR3 DNA: TGTGCCAGCAGTGAAGACAGGGGAATGAACACTGAAGCTTTCTTT
CDR3 protein: CASSEDRGMNTEAFF

D gene: TRBD1
V gene: TRBV4-2
J gene: TRBJ1-4
CDR3 DNA: TGTGCCAGCAGCTCCCCCGAGGGGACAGGGGGCGACGGAGGAGAAAAACTGTTTTTT
CDR3 protein: CASSSPEGTGGDGGEKLFF

D gene: TRBD2
V gene: TRBV7-9
J gene: TRBJ2-1
CDR3 DNA: TGTGCCAGCAGCACTCCGGGAGGGGGGAATGAGCAGTTCTTC
CDR3 protein: CASSTPGGGNEQFF

D gene: NA
V gene: TRBV7-9
J gene: TRBJ2-5
CDR3 DNA: TGTGCCAGCAGCGTAGGTTCTGGGCTGCCAGAGACCCAGTACTTC
CDR3 protein: CASSVGSGLPETQYF

D gene: NA
V gene: TRBV6-5
J gene: TRBJ1-4
CDR3 DNA: TGTGCCAGCAGCGCGAGGAGGTTGCGGGAAAAACTGTTTTTT
CDR3 protein: CASSARRLREKLFF

D gene: NA
V gene: TRBV29-1
J gene: TRBJ2-5
CDR3 DNA: TGCAGCGTTGAACCGGTCCAAGAGACCCAGTACTTC
CDR3 protein: CSVEPVQETQYF

D gene: TRBD1
V gene: TRBV11-2
J gene: TRBJ1-5
CDR3 DNA: TGTGCCAGCAGCTTAGCTACCGGGACAGGGGGATATAGCAATCAGCCCCAGCATTTT
CDR3 protein: CASSLATGTGGYSNQPQHF

D gene: TRBD1
V gene: TRBV3-1/TRBV3-2
J gene: TRBJ1-6
CDR3 DNA: TGTGCCAGCAGCCCCAGACAGGGGCTCAAATATAATTCACCCCTCCACTTT
CDR3 protein: CASSPRQGLKYNSPLHF

D gene: TRBD1
V gene: TRBV5-1
J gene: TRBJ2-1
CDR3 DNA: TGCGCCAGCAGCGAGACAGGGTATTCGTACAATGAGCAGTTCTTC
CDR3 protein: CASSETGYSYNEQFF

D gene: NA
V gene: TRBV6-5
J gene: TRBJ1-6
CDR3 DNA: TGTGCCAGCAGGGGTTATAATTCACCCCTCCACTTT
CDR3 protein: CASRGYNSPLHF